Below, 26 T cell receptor beta chains from the same sample are listed, as sequenced in a study of monozygotic twins with inflammatory bowel disease. One entry per CDR3 protein, without DNA, is what TCRdb gives after re-calling the 5' RACE reads. Recorded here are 120,000 to 150,000 distinct CDR3 sequences; the top ten clones represent 2% to 2.5%. Sequenced material: blood. The receptors were gathered from a human donor with ulcerative colitis or Crohn's disease, or a healthy co-twin of an affected twin (not recorded which).

The V gene is TRBV5-1, the J gene TRBJ2-5; TCRdb lists TRBD2, though no DNA is available to test this call. The germline V gene encodes CDR1 SGHRS and CDR2 YFSETQ. The CDR3 length is 17 residues. The CDR3 is CASSQPPKRLSGETQYF.

The chain is built from TRBV25-1 and TRBJ2-7. Germline V gene lookup returns CDR1 MGHDK and CDR2 SYGVNS. The length of the CDR3 is 15 residues. The CDR3 reads CASSQSMGTTYEQYF.

The chain employs TRBV25-1 and TRBJ1-2; TCRdb designates TRBD1, a call that cannot be tested without DNA. This CDR3 contains 11 residues. Germline V gene data show CDR1 as MGHDK and CDR2 as SYGVNS. The CDR3 sequence: CASYNRGGYTF.

The chain employs TRBV11-2 and TRBJ2-5. This CDR3 has 11 residues. Germline V gene data show CDR1 as SGHAT and CDR2 as FQNNGV. The CDR3 region is CASSASETQYF. Combining the CDR3 with reference TRBV11-2 and TRBJ2-5 gives the whole variable domain EAGVAQSPRYKIIEKRQSVAFWCNPISGHATLYWYQQILGQGPKLLIQFQNNGVVDDSQLPKDRFSAERLKGVDSTLKIQPAKLEDSAVYLCASSASETQYFGPGTRLLVL.

The V gene is TRBV12-3 or TRBV12-4, the J gene TRBJ2-1; with no DNA, the TCRdb D assignment of TRBD1 cannot be verified. The length of the CDR3 is 16 residues. The CDR3 here is CASSLSGPPLYNEQFF.

V is TRBV12-3 or TRBV12-4 and J is TRBJ2-2. This CDR3 is 13 amino acids long. CDR3 sequence reads: CASSLSITGELFF.

The chain has TRBV7-9 and TRBJ2-7. The CDR3 is 14 residues long. Germline V gene data show CDR1 as SEHNR and CDR2 as FQNEAQ (reference sequence). The CDR3 spells CASSLALTDYEQYF.

V and J are TRBV7-2 and TRBJ2-1; TCRdb selects TRBD1, and the lack of DNA leaves this call unchecked. The germline CDR1 and CDR2 sequences are SGHTA and FQGNSA. This CDR3 has 15 amino acids. CDR3 in amino acids: CASSKQGSSYNEQFF.

This chain links TRBV7-7 with TRBJ2-5; TCRdb's D call, TRBD1, is unchecked because there is no DNA. The CDR3 loop spans 14 amino acids. From germline, CDR1 is SSHAT and CDR2 FNYEAQ (reference sequence). CDR3 residues: CASSLVGAGETQYF.

The V gene is TRBV7-7, the J gene TRBJ2-6; TCRdb's D gene call, TRBD1, goes unchecked for lack of DNA. The CDR3 sequence is 15 residues long. The germline V gene encodes CDR1 SSHAT and CDR2 FNYEAQ (reference sequence). CDR3 residues: CASSLGTAGANVLTF.

The chain carries TRBV19 and TRBJ1-4. The germline CDR1 and CDR2 sequences are LNHDA and SQIVND (reference sequence). This CDR3 is 14 amino acids long. The CDR3 reads CASRRIATNEKLFF.

This chain uses TRBV12-3 or TRBV12-4 with TRBJ2-7. There are 14 residues in the CDR3. The chain's CDR3 is CASTAAAQSYEQYF.

V is TRBV7-2 and J is TRBJ2-1. Per the germline V gene, CDR1 is SGHTA and CDR2 is FQGNSA. The CDR3 is 15 residues long. CDR3 region: CASSMHSNGYNEQFF.

The chain recombines TRBV9 with TRBJ2-2; TCRdb returns TRBD2, unconfirmable since there is no DNA. The CDR3 sequence is 16 residues long. CDR1 and CDR2 (germline): SGDLS, YYNGEE. The CDR3 spells CASSVGSGRNTRELFF.

The chain joins TRBV3-1 to TRBJ2-7; TCRdb reports TRBD2, a call that lacks DNA to check it against. Germline V gene data show CDR1 as LGHDT and CDR2 as YNNKEL (reference sequence). CDR3 size: 14 residues. CDR3 amino acids: CASSPSGLSYEQYF.

V and J are TRBV5-1 and TRBJ2-2. The CDR3 consists of 15 residues. Germline V lookup: CDR1 SGHRS, CDR2 YFSETQ. CDR3 region: CASSSDRGNTGELFF.

The V call is TRBV7-6, the J call TRBJ1-1; TCRdb outputs TRBD1, but without DNA this stays unchecked. The CDR3 loop spans 14 amino acids. Germline CDR1 and CDR2: SGHVS and FNYEAQ. The CDR3: CASRRTDLNTEAFF. Full variable domain (rest looked up from reference TRBV7-6 and TRBJ1-1): GAGVSQSPRYKVTKRGQDVALRCDPISGHVSLYWYRQALGQGPEFLTYFNYEAQQDKSGLPNDRFSAERPEGSISTLTIQRTEQRDSAMYRCASRRTDLNTEAFFGQGTRLTVV.

The chain recombines TRBV12-3 or TRBV12-4 with TRBJ2-5; the TCRdb call, TRBD1, lacks DNA for checking. This CDR3 region has 14 residues. This CDR3 is CASSRIQGRETQYF.

The chain recombines TRBV5-1 with TRBJ1-2; TCRdb gives TRBD1 as the D gene, but with no DNA this cannot be confirmed. CDR1 and CDR2 (germline): SGHRS, YFSETQ. This CDR3 comprises 14 residues. The CDR3 is CASSLEQGLYGYTF.

The rearrangement uses TRBV20-1 and TRBJ1-2; the D call from TCRdb, TRBD1, cannot be confirmed without DNA. The CDR3 spans 13 residues. Looked up from germline, CDR1 is DFQATT and CDR2 is SNEGSKA (reference sequence). This CDR3 is CSAWQGAVYGYTF.

This sequence joins TRBV18 and TRBJ1-2; TCRdb indicates TRBD1, and absent DNA this call remains unverified. The germline V gene has CDR1 KGHSH and CDR2 LQKENI. The CDR3 has 13 residues. CDR3 protein: CASSPGTGYGYTF. Variable domain in full (rest from reference TRBV18 and TRBJ1-2): NAGVMQNPRHLVRRRGQEARLRCSPMKGHSHVYWYRQLPEEGLKFMVYLQKENIIDESGMPKERFSAEFPKEGPSILRIQQVVRGDSAAYFCASSPGTGYGYTFGSGTRLTVV.

The rearrangement uses TRBV19 and TRBJ2-1. This CDR3 region has 14 residues. CDR1 and CDR2 (germline): LNHDA, SQIVND (reference sequence). CDR3 sequence reads: CASSIVSVEYEQFF.

The chain combines TRBV7-2 with TRBJ1-1; TCRdb indicates TRBD1, and absent DNA this call remains unverified. The CDR3 consists of 15 residues. Per germline, CDR1 SGHTA and CDR2 FQGNSA. The CDR3 here is CASSLLGAGNTEAFF.

The CDR3 sequence is CASSSRTPDRRNQPQHF. The chain employs TRBV12-3 or TRBV12-4 and TRBJ1-5; no DNA is available, so the TRBD1 call from TCRdb remains unchecked. The CDR3 has 17 amino acids.

The chain uses TRBV5-8 and TRBJ2-5. Germline CDR1 reads SGHTS; CDR2 reads YDEGEE. The CDR3 consists of 13 residues. Here the CDR3 reads CASTVRPQETQYF.

The chain combines TRBV7-3 with TRBJ2-1; TCRdb outputs TRBD1, but without DNA this stays unchecked. CDR1 is SGHTA, CDR2 FQGTGA, per germline. The CDR3 is 16 amino acids. The CDR3 region is CASSPRTGGGPVEQFF.